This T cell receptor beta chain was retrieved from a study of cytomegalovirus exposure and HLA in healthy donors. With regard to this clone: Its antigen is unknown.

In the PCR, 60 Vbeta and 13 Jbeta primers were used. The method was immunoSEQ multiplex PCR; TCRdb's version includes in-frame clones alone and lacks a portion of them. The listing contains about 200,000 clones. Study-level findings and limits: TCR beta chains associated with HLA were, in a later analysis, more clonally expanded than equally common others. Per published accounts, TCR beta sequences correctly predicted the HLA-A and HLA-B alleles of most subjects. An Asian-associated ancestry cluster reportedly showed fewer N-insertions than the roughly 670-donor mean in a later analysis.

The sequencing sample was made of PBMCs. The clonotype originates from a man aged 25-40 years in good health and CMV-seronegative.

CDR3 residues: CASSFDRGRTEAFF. CDR3 sequence (DNA): TGTGCCAGCAGTTTCGACAGGGGGCGGACTGAAGCTTTCTTT. V gene TRBV6-5 combines with J gene TRBJ1-1; 10 bases are a match to TRBD1. CDR1 is MNHEY and CDR2 is SVGAGI in the germline V gene. The CDR3 is 14 amino acids. The ends lost 4 bases at V and 5 bases at J; junction bases unmatched: 4.